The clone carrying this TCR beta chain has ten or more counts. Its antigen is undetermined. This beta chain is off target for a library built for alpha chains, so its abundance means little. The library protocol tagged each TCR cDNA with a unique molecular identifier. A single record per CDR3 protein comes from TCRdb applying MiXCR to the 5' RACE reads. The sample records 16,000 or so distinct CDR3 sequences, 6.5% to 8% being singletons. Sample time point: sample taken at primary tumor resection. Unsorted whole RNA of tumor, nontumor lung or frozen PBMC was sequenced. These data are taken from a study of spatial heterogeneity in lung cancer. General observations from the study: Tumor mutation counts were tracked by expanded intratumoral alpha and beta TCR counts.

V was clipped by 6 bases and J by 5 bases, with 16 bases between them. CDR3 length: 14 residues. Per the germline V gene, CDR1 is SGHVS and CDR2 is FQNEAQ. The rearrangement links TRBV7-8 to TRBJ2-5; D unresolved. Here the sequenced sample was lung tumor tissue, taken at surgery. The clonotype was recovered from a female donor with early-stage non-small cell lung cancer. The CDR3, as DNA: TGTGCCAGCAGTCCCGACTGGGCCGGGGAGACCCAGTACTTC. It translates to CASSPDWAGETQYF.